The 14 T cell receptor beta chains given below trace back to one sample, sequenced in a study of shared clonotypes between healthy human individuals. The method was immunoSEQ multiplex PCR; TCRdb's version includes in-frame clones alone and lacks a portion of them. This table has 2 million to 2.5 million clones, less than 95% appearing once. Sequences were obtained from naive CD4+ T cells from PBMCs. Noted subset: CD45RA+ positively selected. These receptors all stem from a man between 18 and 35 years old in good health. Some clones in this sample may be carry-over from other donors' samples.

The J gene is TRBJ1-1, the V gene TRBV28; D is uncertain. Trimming took off 1 base at V and 5 bases at J, with 5 bases between the two ends. Germline assignment: CDR1 MDHEN and CDR2 SYDVKM. CDR3 length equals 12 residues. CDR3 nucleotides: TGTGCCAGCAGTTTATTTGTGACTGAAGCTTTCTTT. Amino acid sequence: CASSLFVTEAFF.

The rearrangement uses TRBV14 and TRBJ2-3, with a weak D call TRBD1 (7 bases). CDR3 size: 17 residues. CDR1 is SGHDN and CDR2 is FVKESK in the germline V gene. Deletions cut 1 base from V and 7 bases from J, with 21 bases between. The DNA for the CDR3 is TGTGCCAGCAGCCAAGTGAGGGAAGGGGGCGCGGGAAATACGCAGTATTTT. This codes for CASSQVREGGAGNTQYF.

The chain is built from TRBV5-6 and TRBJ2-5; D is uncertain. Germline CDR1 reads SGHDT; CDR2 reads YYEEEE. Trimming took off 5 bases at V and 4 bases at J, with 12 bases between the two ends. The CDR3 is 13 amino acids. For the CDR3, the DNA is TGTGCCAGCAGTTTTTTGGGTCGAGAGACCCAGTACTTC. As protein: CASSFLGRETQYF.

This CDR3 is CASSQENGMLYEQYF. The CDR3 region has the DNA TGTGCCAGCAGCCAAGAGAACGGGATGCTTTACGAGCAGTACTTC. This rearrangement joins TRBV4-2 to TRBJ2-7; possible D gene TRBD2, 5 bases. The CDR3 extends over 15 amino acids. Trimming cost V 0 bases and J 4 bases, with 13 bases left between them. Germline V gene data show CDR1 as LGHNA and CDR2 as YNFKEQ.

V usage is TRBV4-3 and J usage is TRBJ2-1; D is undetermined. Trimming cost V 0 bases and J 8 bases, with 11 bases left between them. CDR1 LGHNA and CDR2 YSLEER come from the germline V gene. This CDR3 is built from 14 residues. The CDR3 DNA sequence: TGCGCCAGCAGCCAAGACCGAACGTCCCATGAGCAGTTCTTC. This translates into CASSQDRTSHEQFF.

With respect to this clone: Different DNA sequences within this sample yield the same CDR3. CDR3 sequence (DNA): TGTGCCTGGAGTGTAAACAGGGGGCAAGAGACCCAGTACTTC. This translates into CAWSVNRGQETQYF. J is TRBJ2-5 and V is TRBV30; TRBD1 matches 8 bases. CDR1 is GTSNPN, CDR2 SVGIG, per germline (reference sequence). The CDR3 has 14 residues. V shed 0 bases, J shed 2 bases, and the junction held 2 bases outside the gene matches.

The chain employs TRBV7-3 and TRBJ2-1; 9 bases fit TRBD2. After removal of 5 bases from V and 9 bases from J, the junction contained 11 bases not matched to a gene. The CDR3 contains 15 residues. Germline V lookup: CDR1 SGHTA, CDR2 FQGTGA. CDR3 sequence reads: CASSPGGRVASEQFF. The CDR3 DNA reads as TGTGCCAGCAGCCCGGGCGGGAGGGTAGCCAGTGAGCAGTTCTTC.

On this clone: The sample holds other DNA sequences that translate to the same CDR3. This chain links TRBV5-1 with TRBJ2-7; D may match TRBD1 or TRBD2 (5 bases each). Germline lookup yields CDR1 SGHRS and CDR2 YFSETQ. The CDR3 is 14 amino acids. The V gene lost 2 bases and the J gene lost 3 bases, with 12 bases spanning the gap. The CDR3 loop reads CASSLGKGSYEQYF. CDR3 DNA: TGCGCCAGCAGCTTAGGTAAGGGGAGCTACGAGCAGTACTTC.

The chain carries TRBV4-1 and TRBJ2-3; D not certain. Trimming cost V 1 base and J 2 bases, with 7 bases left between them. This CDR3 spans 14 amino acids. Germline lookup yields CDR1 MGHRA and CDR2 YSYEKL. The CDR3 spells CASSQVGHTDTQYF. The CDR3 nucleotides read TGCGCCAGCAGCCAAGTGGGTCACACAGATACGCAGTATTTT.

The chain carries TRBV7-9 and TRBJ1-1, with 8 bases that match TRBD1. The CDR3 has 15 amino acids. The germline V gene has CDR1 SEHNR and CDR2 FQNEAQ (reference sequence). V gave up 5 bases and J gave up 1 base; unmatched junction bases: 6. This chain's CDR3 is CASSTWDRRNTEAFF. The CDR3 region has the DNA TGTGCCAGCAGCACCTGGGACAGGCGGAACACTGAAGCTTTCTTT.

This clone was seen a single time. This rearrangement joins TRBV6-1 to TRBJ2-1; no firm D call. The CDR3 loop spans 9 amino acids. V gave up 5 bases and J gave up 12 bases, with 5 bases separating them. CDR1 and CDR2 from the germline V gene are MNHNS and SASEGT. DNA of the CDR3: TGTGCCAGCAGTTCACCGCAGTTCTTC. It yields the protein CASSSPQFF.

The chain recombines TRBV11-3 with TRBJ2-7; D may be TRBD1 (5 bases). Germline V gives CDR1 SGHNT, CDR2 YENEEA. Trimming removed 1 base from V and 1 base from J, with 11 bases in between. This CDR3 is built from 15 residues. In nucleotides, the CDR3 is TGTGCCAGCAGCTTAGGGCCCCAGGGTTCCTACGAGCAGTACTTC. This encodes CASSLGPQGSYEQYF.

The gene calls are TRBV5-4 and TRBJ2-5; 8 bases line up with TRBD1. CDR1 SGHNT and CDR2 YYREEE come from the germline V gene (reference sequence). Losses at the gene ends were 2 bases for V and 5 bases for J; bases not matched to a gene: 5. The CDR3 runs 14 residues. CDR3 DNA: TGTGCCAGCAGCTTCTCGACAGGGGCGGAGACCCAGTACTTC. It is translated as CASSFSTGAETQYF.

This sequence joins TRBV4-1 and TRBJ2-5; TRBD2 matches 10 bases. Germline loops: CDR1 MGHRA, CDR2 YSYEKL. The CDR3 length is 17 residues. Trimming at V came to 6 bases and at J to 5 bases, leaving 15 bases not matched to a gene. The CDR3: CASSPGLAARWQETQYF. CDR3 DNA sequence: TGCGCCAGCAGTCCAGGACTAGCGGCACGCTGGCAGGAGACCCAGTACTTC.